Each of the 22 T cell receptor beta chains below was sequenced from the same sample in a study of blood T cells in healthy people across ages. Through a sample-barcoded 5' primer and a J-beta primer mix, a second PCR was run for 7 to 11 cycles. TCRdb used MiXCR to reprocess the 5' RACE reads, holding one entry per CDR3 protein. The table includes 1.5 million to 2 million distinct CDR3 sequences, roughly 43% detected once. Material for sequencing was blood. The receptors stem from a human donor in good health.

This clonotype was counted only a few times. The chain recombines TRBV2 with TRBJ2-5, with TRBD2 matching over 8 bases. The CDR3 extends over 16 amino acids. The ends lost 6 bases at V and 2 bases at J; junction bases unmatched: 11. Germline CDR1 is SNHLY and CDR2 is FYNNEI. CDR3 in amino acids: CASSGLAGTRQETQYF. The CDR3 nucleotides read TGTGCCAGCAGCGGACTAGCCGGGACGCGTCAAGAGACCCAGTACTTC.

The chain has TRBV7-9 and TRBJ1-6, with 7 bases identical to TRBD1. This CDR3 is built from 13 residues. The V gene end was trimmed by 7 bases and the J gene end by 8 bases; junction bases not matched to a gene: 5. Per the germline V gene, CDR1 is SEHNR and CDR2 is FQNEAQ (reference sequence). The CDR3 region has the DNA TGTGCCAGCATCGGGACAGACTATTCACCCCTCCACTTT. Translating it yields CASIGTDYSPLHF.

The rearrangement uses TRBV9 and TRBJ2-4, with a tentative D call TRBD1 (6 bases). Germline CDR1 SGDLS, CDR2 YYNGEE. The germline V and J ends were trimmed by 1 base and 5 bases, with 19 bases remaining between them. The CDR3 runs 17 residues. The CDR3 bases are TGTGCCAGCAGCGTAAAGCCGGGACATCAAGGACAAAACATTCAGTACTTC. Translation: CASSVKPGHQGQNIQYF.

This clonotype occurred a few times. The chain recombines TRBV10-3 with TRBJ2-5; the D gene is possibly TRBD1 (6 bases). The end of the DNA aligns better with TRBJ2-7, so the J call may be wrong. This CDR3 spans 15 amino acids. Per the germline V gene, CDR1 is ENHRY and CDR2 is SYGVKD. CDR3 bases: TGTGCCATCAGAGAGACGCAGGGGTACGTCTACGAGCAGTACTTC. It codes for CAIRETQGYVYEQYF.

This clonotype was counted a few times. The chain recombines TRBV12-3 or TRBV12-4 with TRBJ1-1; no firm D call. CDR3 size: 12 residues. V lost 9 bases and J lost 5, with 13 bases in between. CDR3 protein: CASTRSGTEAFF. The CDR3 coding sequence is TGTGCCAGTACCCGGAGTGGGACTGAAGCTTTCTTT.

The gene calls are TRBV7-2 and TRBJ2-5, with 8 bases identical to TRBD2. Germline V gene sequence: CDR1 SGHTA, CDR2 FQGNSA. The trim removed 5 bases at V and 5 bases at J, leaving 10 bases unmatched. The CDR3 is 15 amino acids. CDR3 DNA sequence: TGTGCCAGCAGCCTCGTGGTAGCGGGGTGGGAGACCCAGTACTTC. It encodes CASSLVVAGWETQYF. The variable domain in full, with the rest retrieved from reference TRBV7-2 and TRBJ2-5, is GAGVSQSPSNKVTEKGKDVELRCDPISGHTALYWYRQSLGQGLEFLIYFQGNSAPDKSGLPSDRFSAERTGGSVSTLTIQRTQQEDSAVYLCASSLVVAGWETQYFGPGTRLLVL.

The chain carries TRBV7-2 and TRBJ2-5, with 13 bases matching TRBD2. CDR1 and CDR2 (germline): SGHTA, FQGNSA. The V segment lost 5 bases and the J segment 11 bases; nucleotides outside the gene matches: 8. The CDR3 sequence is 14 residues long. As DNA, the CDR3 is TGTGCCAGCAGCATACTAGCGGGGGGGAAAGAGCAGTACTTC. This codes for CASSILAGGKEQYF. Together with reference TRBV7-2 and TRBJ2-5, the CDR3 gives the full variable domain: GAGVSQSPSNKVTEKGKDVELRCDPISGHTALYWYRQSLGQGLEFLIYFQGNSAPDKSGLPSDRFSAERTGGSVSTLTIQRTQQEDSAVYLCASSILAGGKEQYFGPGTRLLVL.

The chain combines TRBV28 with TRBJ2-2, with 8 nucleotides matching TRBD2. The CDR3 contains 16 residues. V trimming: 8 bases; J trimming: 1 base; junction bases outside the gene matches: 9. The V gene's germline CDR1 is MDHEN and CDR2 SYDVKM. The CDR3: CASGATSAENTGELFF. CDR3 nucleotide sequence: TGTGCCAGCGGGGCGACTAGCGCCGAGAACACCGGGGAGCTGTTTTTT.

The rearrangement joins TRBV12-3 or TRBV12-4 to TRBJ2-7; TRBD1 matches at 8 bases. V gave up 2 bases and J gave up 3 bases; unmatched junction bases: 6. CDR3 size: 15 residues. CDR3 DNA sequence: TGTGCCAGCAGTTTAAGCTTTGACAGGGGCTACGAGCAGTACTTC. Its protein is CASSLSFDRGYEQYF.

The rearrangement links TRBV7-9 to TRBJ2-3; D call uncertain. V lost 2 bases and J 0 bases, leaving 9 bases between the germline ends. The CDR3 runs to 15 residues. The germline gives CDR1 SEHNR, CDR2 FQNEAQ (reference sequence). The CDR3 DNA sequence: TGTGCCAGCAGCTTAAGTTTTCGGAGCACAGATACGCAGTATTTT. Amino acid sequence: CASSLSFRSTDTQYF.

This clonotype was observed a handful of times. V and J are TRBV13 and TRBJ2-1; D is ambiguous. CDR3 length equals 14 residues. With 5 bases removed from V and 1 base from J, the gap between germline ends came to 9 bases. The germline V gene encodes CDR1 PRHDT and CDR2 FYEKMQ (reference sequence). In DNA form, the CDR3 reads TGTGCCAGCAGCCACTCTCTATCCTACAATGAGCAGTTCTTC. It translates to CASSHSLSYNEQFF.

This sequence joins TRBV10-3 and TRBJ1-2, with 7 bases aligning to TRBD1. Germline V CDR1 and CDR2: ENHRY, SYGVKD. The CDR3 is 13 residues long. V lost 6 bases, J lost 3 bases, and 4 bases stayed unmatched. The DNA of the CDR3 is TGTGCCATCAGCCTCGGGACAGACTATGGCTACACCTTC. It is translated as CAISLGTDYGYTF.

J is TRBJ1-5 and V is TRBV18, with D possibly matching TRBD1 (5 bases). The CDR3 extends over 15 amino acids. CDR1 and CDR2 (germline): KGHSH, LQKENI. Trimming took off 3 bases at V and 6 bases at J, with 15 bases between the two ends. The CDR3 coding sequence is TGTGCCAGCTCACCCGGACATACGTCCGTTCAGCCCCAGCATTTT. Translated: CASSPGHTSVQPQHF.

V is TRBV6-5 and J is TRBJ2-1; the match to TRBD1 covers 7 bases. J was trimmed by 4 bases and V by 4 bases; bases with no gene match: 13. This CDR3 contains 17 residues. Germline V gene data show CDR1 as MNHEY and CDR2 as SVGAGI. The CDR3 DNA reads as TGTGCCAGCAGTTTTGCCACGCCGGGACAGTGGTACAATGAGCAGTTCTTC. Translation: CASSFATPGQWYNEQFF.

This chain joins TRBV6-2 or TRBV6-3 and TRBJ1-6, with D possibly matching TRBD1 (5 bases). The CDR3 is 13 amino acids. Trimming took 4 bases from V and 8 from J, leaving 9 bases between them. The V gene's germline CDR1 is MNHEY and CDR2 SVGEGT. In DNA, the CDR3 is TGTGCCAGCAGTTTCAAAGGGGATTCACCCCTCCACTTT. Translated: CASSFKGDSPLHF.

The rearrangement uses TRBV15 and TRBJ1-2; no firm D call. V was shortened by 0 bases and J by 2 bases, with 16 bases between the two germline ends. The CDR3 consists of 17 residues. CDR1 is LNHNV, CDR2 YYDKDF, per germline (reference sequence). This CDR3 reads CATSRDGRSGQNYGYTF. The CDR3 nucleotides are TGTGCCACCAGCAGAGATGGGAGATCGGGCCAAAACTATGGCTACACCTTC.

In its sample, this clonotype was seen once. Its ends do not fully match the called genes, so a read error is possible. V usage is TRBV6-2 or TRBV6-3 and J usage is TRBJ2-7, with D possibly being TRBD1 (5 bases). The CDR3 contains 14 residues. Germline CDR1 is MNHEY and CDR2 is SVGEGT. Here the CDR3 DNA reads TGTGCCAGCAGAGGACGACAGCCGCACTACGAGCGGTACTTC. It encodes CASRGRQPHYERYF.

The chain carries TRBV20-1 and TRBJ2-5, with D perhaps TRBD1 or TRBD2 (5 bases each). The germline V and J ends were trimmed by 6 bases and 5 bases, with 19 bases remaining between them. CDR1 is DFQATT and CDR2 is SNEGSKA in the germline V gene (reference sequence). The CDR3 is 14 residues long. The DNA for the CDR3 is TGCAGTGCCGCAAAGCAGGGAGCACAGGAGACCCAGTACTTC. Residues: CSAAKQGAQETQYF.

This clonotype occurred once. Possible read error: a much larger clone is one base away. This sequence joins TRBV27 and TRBJ2-1; D remains ambiguous. Germline values: CDR1 MNHEY, CDR2 SMNVEV (reference sequence). The CDR3 has 13 amino acids. The germline V and J ends were trimmed by 2 bases and 6 bases, with 8 bases remaining between them. The CDR3 DNA follows: TGTGCCAGCAGTTTAAGCCAGTTCAATGAGCAGTTCTTC. Translation gives CASSLSQFNEQFF.

V usage is TRBV12-3 or TRBV12-4 and J usage is TRBJ2-4; the match to TRBD1 covers 10 bases. The J segment lost 5 bases and the V segment lost 6 bases, leaving 1 base of the junction unmatched. This CDR3 comprises 13 residues. CDR3 DNA: TGTGCCAGCAGCGGACAGGGGGAAAACATTCAGTACTTC. Protein sequence: CASSGQGENIQYF.

The chain has TRBV9 and TRBJ1-2; D gene ambiguous. The germline V gene encodes CDR1 SGDLS and CDR2 YYNGEE. There are 14 residues in the CDR3. V shed 3 bases and J shed 7 bases, with 16 bases lying between them. Here the CDR3 DNA reads TGTGCCAGCAGCGCAATAGAGGGAGATGCTGGCTACACCTTC. This translates into CASSAIEGDAGYTF.

The chain couples TRBV6-5 to TRBJ1-5; the D gene is possibly TRBD1 (6 bases). CDR1 MNHEY and CDR2 SVGAGI come from the germline V gene. The CDR3 consists of 17 residues. Trimming shortened V by 4 bases and J by 0 bases, and 16 bases separated the two germline ends. CDR3 protein: CASSSPGAVDSNQPQHF. In DNA, the CDR3 is TGTGCCAGCAGTTCGCCGGGGGCGGTAGATAGCAATCAGCCCCAGCATTTT.